The clone carrying this TCR beta chain was recorded a few times. Its specificity is unknown. This record belongs to a study of response to subunit inactivated influenza vaccine. Via MiXCR, TCRdb re-called the RT-PCR reads, giving one row per CDR3 protein. The sample includes about 700,000 distinct CDR3 sequences, more than 11% seen only once; the top ten take roughly 6.4%. Germline-derived CDR1 and CDR2 are SGHAT and FQNNGV. Between the trimmed V and J ends, which lost 6 bases and 5 bases, there was a span of 19 bases. The CDR3 is 15 amino acids. Overall study results and limits: It was the authors' suggestion that each seasonal influenza vaccination recruits few new T cells.

The chain carries TRBV11-2 and TRBJ2-5, with a possible D match to TRBD1 (6 bases). The TCR originated in a man in his fifties or sixties who received an inactivated influenza vaccine. Sequencing used PBMCs from blood, obtained 14 to 15 days before vaccination. Here the CDR3 reads CASSPTGRGLETQYF. CDR3 bases: TGTGCCAGCAGTCCTACGGGCAGGGGTCTGGAGACCCAGTACTTC.